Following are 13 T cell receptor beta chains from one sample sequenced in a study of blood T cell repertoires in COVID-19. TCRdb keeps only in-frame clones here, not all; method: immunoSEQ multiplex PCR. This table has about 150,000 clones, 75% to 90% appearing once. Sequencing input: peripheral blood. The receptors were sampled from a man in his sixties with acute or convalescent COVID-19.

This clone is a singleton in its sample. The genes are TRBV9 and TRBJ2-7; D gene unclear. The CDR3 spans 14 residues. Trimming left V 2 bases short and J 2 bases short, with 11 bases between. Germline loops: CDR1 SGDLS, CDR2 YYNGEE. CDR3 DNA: TGTGCCAGCAGCGTGAGCCCCACTACCTACGAGCAGTACTTC. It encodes CASSVSPTTYEQYF.

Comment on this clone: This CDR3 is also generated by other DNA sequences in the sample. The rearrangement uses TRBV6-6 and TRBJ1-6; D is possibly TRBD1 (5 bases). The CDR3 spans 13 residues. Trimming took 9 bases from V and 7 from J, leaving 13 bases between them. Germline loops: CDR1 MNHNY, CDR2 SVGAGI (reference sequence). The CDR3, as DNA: TGTGCCAGTTCCCAGGGTTTGAATTCACCCCTCCACTTT. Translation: CASSQGLNSPLHF.

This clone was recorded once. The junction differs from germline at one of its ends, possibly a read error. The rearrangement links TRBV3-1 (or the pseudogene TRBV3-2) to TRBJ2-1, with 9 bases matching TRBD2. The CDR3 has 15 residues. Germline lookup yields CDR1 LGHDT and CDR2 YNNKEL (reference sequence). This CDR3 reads CASSQAGGFYNEQFF. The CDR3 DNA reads TGTGCCAGCAGTCAAGCGGGGGGATTTTACAATGAGCAGTTCTTC.

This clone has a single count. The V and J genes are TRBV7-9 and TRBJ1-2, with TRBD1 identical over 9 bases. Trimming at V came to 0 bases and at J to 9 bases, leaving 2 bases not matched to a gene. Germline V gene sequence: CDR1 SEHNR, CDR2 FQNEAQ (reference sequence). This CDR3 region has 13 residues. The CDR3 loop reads CASSLAGQGRYTF. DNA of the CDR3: TGTGCCAGCAGCTTAGCTGGACAGGGGCGCTACACCTTC.

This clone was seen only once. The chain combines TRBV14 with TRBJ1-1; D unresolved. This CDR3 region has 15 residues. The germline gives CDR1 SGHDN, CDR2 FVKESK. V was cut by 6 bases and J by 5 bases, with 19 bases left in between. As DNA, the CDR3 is TGTGCCAGCAGTCTCCACGGGGTGATTGGGACTGAAGCTTTCTTT. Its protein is CASSLHGVIGTEAFF.

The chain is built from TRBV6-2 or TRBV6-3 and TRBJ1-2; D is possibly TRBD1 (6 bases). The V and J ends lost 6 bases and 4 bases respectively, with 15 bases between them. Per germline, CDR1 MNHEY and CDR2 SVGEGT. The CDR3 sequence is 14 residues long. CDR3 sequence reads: CASSSVGTPYGYTF. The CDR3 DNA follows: TGTGCCAGCAGCTCCGTCGGGACACCCTATGGCTACACCTTC.

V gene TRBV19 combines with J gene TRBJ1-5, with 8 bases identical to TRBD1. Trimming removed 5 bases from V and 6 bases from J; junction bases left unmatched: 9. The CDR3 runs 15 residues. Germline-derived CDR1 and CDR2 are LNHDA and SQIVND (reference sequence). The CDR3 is CASSFGQGGSQPQHF. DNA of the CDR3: TGTGCCAGTAGTTTCGGACAGGGTGGGAGTCAGCCCCAGCATTTT.

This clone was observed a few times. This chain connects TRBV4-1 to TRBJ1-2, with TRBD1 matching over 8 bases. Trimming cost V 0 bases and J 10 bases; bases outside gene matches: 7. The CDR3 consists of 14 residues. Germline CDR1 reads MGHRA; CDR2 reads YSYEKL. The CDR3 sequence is CASSQEGRGQDYTF. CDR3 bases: TGCGCCAGCAGCCAAGAAGGCAGGGGACAGGACTACACCTTC.

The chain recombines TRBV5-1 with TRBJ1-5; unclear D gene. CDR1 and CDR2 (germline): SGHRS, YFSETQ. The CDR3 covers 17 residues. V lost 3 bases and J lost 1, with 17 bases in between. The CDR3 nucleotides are TGCGCCAGCAGCTCCGGGCCGGGGTCCGGGAGCAATCAGCCCCAGCATTTT. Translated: CASSSGPGSGSNQPQHF.

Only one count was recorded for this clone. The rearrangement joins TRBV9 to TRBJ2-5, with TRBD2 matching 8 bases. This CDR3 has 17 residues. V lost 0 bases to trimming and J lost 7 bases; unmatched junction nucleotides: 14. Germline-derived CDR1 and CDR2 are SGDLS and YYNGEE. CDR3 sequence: CASSVAVSGDPRGTQYF. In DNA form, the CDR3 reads TGTGCCAGCAGCGTAGCGGTTAGCGGGGACCCGAGGGGGACCCAGTACTTC.

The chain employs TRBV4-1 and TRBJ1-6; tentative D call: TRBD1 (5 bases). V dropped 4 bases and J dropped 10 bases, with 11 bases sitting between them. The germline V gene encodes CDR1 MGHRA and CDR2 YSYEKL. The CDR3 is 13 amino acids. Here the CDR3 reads CASSRGGVSPLHF. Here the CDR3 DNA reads TGCGCCAGCAGCCGCGGAGGGGTCTCACCCCTCCACTTT.

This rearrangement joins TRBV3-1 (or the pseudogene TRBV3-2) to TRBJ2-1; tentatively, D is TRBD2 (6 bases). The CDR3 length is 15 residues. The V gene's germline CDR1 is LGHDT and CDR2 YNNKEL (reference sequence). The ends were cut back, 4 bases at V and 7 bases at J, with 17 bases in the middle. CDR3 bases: TGTGCCAGCAGCCCCCCGGGACTTCTTACGAATGAGCAGTTCTTC. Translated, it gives CASSPPGLLTNEQFF.

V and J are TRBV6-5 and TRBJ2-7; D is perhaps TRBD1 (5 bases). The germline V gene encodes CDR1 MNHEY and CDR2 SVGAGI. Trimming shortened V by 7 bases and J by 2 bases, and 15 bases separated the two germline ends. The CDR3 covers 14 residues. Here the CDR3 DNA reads TGTGCCAGCACCAAGGCCGGACATACCTACGAGCAGTACTTC. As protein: CASTKAGHTYEQYF.